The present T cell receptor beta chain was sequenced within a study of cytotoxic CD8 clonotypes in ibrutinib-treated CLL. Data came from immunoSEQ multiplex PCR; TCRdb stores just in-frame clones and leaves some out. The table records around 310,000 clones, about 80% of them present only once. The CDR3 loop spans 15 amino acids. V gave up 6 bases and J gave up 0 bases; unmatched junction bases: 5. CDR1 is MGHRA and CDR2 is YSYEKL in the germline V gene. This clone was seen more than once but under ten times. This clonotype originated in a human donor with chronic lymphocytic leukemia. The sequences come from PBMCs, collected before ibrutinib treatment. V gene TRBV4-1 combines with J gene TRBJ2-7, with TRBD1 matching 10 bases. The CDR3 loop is CASSPGTGASYEQYF. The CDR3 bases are TGCGCCAGCAGTCCCGGGACAGGGGCCTCCTACGAGCAGTACTTC.